These T cell receptor beta chains were read from a single sample in a study of CD8 T cells in Susac syndrome. TCRdb redid the calling of the immunoSEQ multiplex PCR reads with MiXCR, one entry per CDR3 protein. The sample contains roughly 300,000 distinct CDR3 sequences, approximately 84% of which appear only once. Sequencing was performed on CD8+ T cells from PBMCs. Receptors originate from a human donor with multiple sclerosis. CDR3s include the opening cysteine and the closing phenylalanine or tryptophan. D genes are given only for firm matches. Rows may omit the clone size; those that give it use once, few, many or a size class.

d_gene	v_gene	j_gene	abundance	CDR3nt	CDR3aa
NA	TRBV10-3	TRBJ2-3	NA	TGTGCCATCAGTGACCCTGGCACCGCCCCAGTAGGAGATACGCAGTATTTT	CAISDPGTAPVGDTQYF
TRBD1	TRBV5-6	TRBJ2-2	once	TGTGCCAGCAGTTCTATGACCGGGACAGGGGGTCCCGGGGAGCTGTTTTTT	CASSSMTGTGGPGELFF
TRBD2	TRBV6-4	TRBJ2-4	NA	TGTGCCAGCACCCGTCCCCCGGGAGGGCTTCCTCTAGCCAAAAACATTCAGTACTTC	CASTRPPGGLPLAKNIQYF
NA	TRBV30	TRBJ2-7	NA	TGTGCCTGGAGGAGAAACCCACAGGGATCGGAGTTC	CAWRRNPQGSEF
NA	TRBV5-6	TRBJ1-1	once	TGTGCCAGCAGCTTGATGATGGGGGCGAACACTGAAGCTTTCTTT	CASSLMMGANTEAFF
NA	TRBV20-1	TRBJ2-7	few	TGCAGTGCTAGACCCGAATCCTACGAGCAGTACTTC	CSARPESYEQYF
NA	TRBV27	TRBJ2-3	NA	TGTGCCAGCAGTCCCCAGGACCAACGGGCCGATACGCAGTATTTT	CASSPQDQRADTQYF
NA	TRBV6-6	TRBJ2-1	NA	TGTGCCAGTCAAAGGAGGGCCGGCGACCGTGACAATGAGCAGCTCTTC	CASQRRAGDRDNEQLF
TRBD1	TRBV19	TRBJ1-5	NA	TGTGCCAGTAGCTTCGACAGGGGCTTTCGGCCCCAGCATTTT	CASSFDRGFRPQHF
NA	TRBV21-1	TRBJ2-7	NA	TGTGCCAGCAGCCGGACTAGCGTTTCCTACGAGCAGTACTTC	CASSRTSVSYEQYF
NA	TRBV7-9	TRBJ2-7	NA	TGTGCCAGCAGCCCACCAAAGTGGGTCTCCTACGAGCAGTACTTC	CASSPPKWVSYEQYF
TRBD1	TRBV6-2/TRBV6-3	TRBJ2-7	few	TGTGCCAGCAGTTACCCCCGGGACAGGGCCTACGAGCAGTACTTC	CASSYPRDRAYEQYF
NA	TRBV7-9	TRBJ2-1	NA	TGTGCCAGCAGCTTAGTGCCGCCCTACAATGAGCAGTTCTTC	CASSLVPPYNEQFF
NA	TRBV12-3/TRBV12-4	TRBJ1-2	NA	TGTGCCAGCAGTAGGGGGGACCCTGGCTACACCTTC	CASSRGDPGYTF
NA	TRBV10-3	TRBJ2-1	NA	TGTGCCATCAGTGATGGAAAGAAGGGCAATGAGCAGTTCTTC	CAISDGKKGNEQFF
NA	TRBV7-9	TRBJ2-1	once	TGTGCCAGCAGCGTCACCGGGGACAATGAGCAGTTCTTC	CASSVTGDNEQFF
NA	TRBV28	TRBJ2-6	NA	TGTGCCAGCAGTTCCCGGGGGGCCAACGTCCTGACTTTC	CASSSRGANVLTF
NA	TRBV6-2/TRBV6-3	TRBJ2-7	NA	TGTGCCAGCAGTTACAGTCCCCGACATTACGAGCAGTACTTC	CASSYSPRHYEQYF
TRBD2	TRBV7-9	TRBJ2-4	NA	TGTGCCAGCAGCTTAGTCGCTAGCGGGAGTATGGACATTCAGTACTTC	CASSLVASGSMDIQYF
TRBD2	TRBV4-1	TRBJ2-7	few	TGCGCCAGCAGCCAAGAAGGCGGGGGAACCTACGAGCAGTACTTC	CASSQEGGGTYEQYF
TRBD2	TRBV13	TRBJ2-2	NA	TGTGCCAGCAGCCCTAGGACTAGCGGTACCAACACCGGGGAGCTGTTTTTT	CASSPRTSGTNTGELFF
NA	TRBV3-1	TRBJ2-5	NA	TGTGCCAGCAGCCAAGACACGTACCAAGAGACCCAGTACTTC	CASSQDTYQETQYF
NA	TRBV5-6	TRBJ1-1	NA	TGTGCCAGCAGTTCCGCAAACGGTTGGGACACTGAAGCTTTCTTT	CASSSANGWDTEAFF
NA	TRBV19	TRBJ2-1	NA	TGTGCCAGTAGTTCCGTTAGGGGGGTGGATTGGAATGAGCAGTTCTTC	CASSSVRGVDWNEQFF
NA	TRBV23-1	TRBJ1-5	NA	TGCGCCAGCAGTCAATCGGGGCCTGCAAAAGCAGGCAATCAGCCCCAGCATTTT	CASSQSGPAKAGNQPQHF
NA	TRBV5-4	TRBJ2-1	NA	TGTGCCAGCAGCAAACGAAAGGGGCGAACCTACAATGAGCAGTTCTTC	CASSKRKGRTYNEQFF
NA	TRBV4-1	TRBJ2-3	NA	TGCGCCAGCAGCCAAGGGCGGGGCGGGAGCACAGATACGCAGTATTTT	CASSQGRGGSTDTQYF
NA	TRBV6-1	TRBJ2-7	NA	TGTGCCAGCAGCCCCCCCGCGGAGGGCATAGTCAAGCAGTACTTC	CASSPPAEGIVKQYF
TRBD1	TRBV30	TRBJ2-3	NA	TGTGCCTGGAGAGAGGGCTGGGACAGAGTAATGTATTTT	CAWREGWDRVMYF
NA	TRBV6-2/TRBV6-3	TRBJ2-7	NA	TGTGCCAGCAGTTACGGGGGCTCCTACGAGCAGTACTTC	CASSYGGSYEQYF
NA	TRBV20-1	TRBJ1-3	once	TGCAGTGCTAGAAAGTGGCTAGAAGCGGGAAACACCATATATTTT	CSARKWLEAGNTIYF
TRBD2	TRBV29-1	TRBJ2-1	NA	TGCAGCGTTGATAGCGGGAGGCCCGAGGAGCAGTTCTTC	CSVDSGRPEEQFF
TRBD1	TRBV7-3	TRBJ1-1	NA	TGTGCCAGCAGCTTAACCCACCGACAGGGTTCGGACACTGAAGCTTTCTTT	CASSLTHRQGSDTEAFF
NA	TRBV28	TRBJ2-2	NA	TGTGCCAGCAGCTCTCCTATGACAGAATTCGGCTACGTGGACACCGGGGAGCTGTTTTTT	CASSSPMTEFGYVDTGELFF
NA	TRBV19	TRBJ2-3	NA	TGTGCCAGTACCGATCTAGCGAGTCAGGCAGATACGCAGTATTTT	CASTDLASQADTQYF
NA	TRBV10-3	TRBJ1-5	NA	TGTGCCATCAGTGAGGCGGGAAGCAATCAGCCCCAGCATTTT	CAISEAGSNQPQHF
TRBD1	TRBV7-3	TRBJ2-1	NA	TGTGCCAGCAGCTCATCGACAGGGGGCTATGAGCAGTTCTTC	CASSSSTGGYEQFF
NA	TRBV5-5	TRBJ2-3	NA	TGTGCCAGCAGCCCACAAGGGGCTCTCGGGGATACGCAGTATTTT	CASSPQGALGDTQYF
TRBD1	TRBV5-1	TRBJ2-5	NA	TGCGCCAGCAGCTCCCCCGGGACAGGGGGCGAGGACAGAGAGACCCAGTACTTC	CASSSPGTGGEDRETQYF
TRBD2	TRBV6-5	TRBJ2-2	NA	TGTGCCAGCAGTTTAGCGGGAGGGCCGGGCGGGGAGCTGTTTTTT	CASSLAGGPGGELFF
NA	TRBV7-9	TRBJ2-3	NA	TGTGCCAGCAGCTTAGCGGTCGGCACAGATACGCAGTATTTT	CASSLAVGTDTQYF
TRBD2	TRBV20-1	TRBJ2-1	NA	TGCAGTGCAAATAAAGACGGGGCTAGCGGGTGTTGCTCCTACAATGAGCAGTTCTTC	CSANKDGASGCCSYNEQFF
NA	TRBV11-2	TRBJ1-6	NA	TGTGCCAGCAGCATCCGGCCGAGCTCCTATAATTCACCCCTCCACTTT	CASSIRPSSYNSPLHF
TRBD1	TRBV7-9	TRBJ1-1	NA	TGTGCCAGCAGCTGGGGACAGAACCTGAACACTGAAGCTTTCTTT	CASSWGQNLNTEAFF
NA	TRBV7-2	TRBJ2-3	NA	TGTGCCAGCAGCTTGCGGCGTGGGCAGGATACGCAGTATTTT	CASSLRRGQDTQYF
NA	TRBV29-1	TRBJ2-3	NA	TGCAGCGCTCGAGCGGCGCAGCCGGGAGATACGCAGTATTTT	CSARAAQPGDTQYF
NA	TRBV27	TRBJ2-7	NA	TGTGCCAGCAGTTTATCCCCCGACTACGAGCAGTACTTC	CASSLSPDYEQYF